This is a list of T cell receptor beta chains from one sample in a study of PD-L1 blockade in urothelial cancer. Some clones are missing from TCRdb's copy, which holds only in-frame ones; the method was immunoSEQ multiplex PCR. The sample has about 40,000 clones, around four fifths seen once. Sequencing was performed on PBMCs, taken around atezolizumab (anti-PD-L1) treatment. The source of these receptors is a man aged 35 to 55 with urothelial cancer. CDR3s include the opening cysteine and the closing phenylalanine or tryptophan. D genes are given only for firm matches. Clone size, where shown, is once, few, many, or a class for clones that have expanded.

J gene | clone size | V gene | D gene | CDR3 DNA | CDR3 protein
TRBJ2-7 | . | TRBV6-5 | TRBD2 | TGTGCCAGCAGCGCGGCGGGGGTGTCCGCCGAGCAGTACTTC | CASSAAGVSAEQYF
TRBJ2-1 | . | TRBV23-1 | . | TGCGCCAGCAGTCAAACAGCAGGGAATGAGCAGTTCTTC | CASSQTAGNEQFF
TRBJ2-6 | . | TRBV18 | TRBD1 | TGTGCCAGCTCAACTCGACAGGGGGCGTCTGGGGCCAACGTCCTGACTTTC | CASSTRQGASGANVLTF
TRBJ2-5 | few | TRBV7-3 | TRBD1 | TGTGCCAGCAGCTACAGGGGGCGTGAGACCCAGTACTTC | CASSYRGRETQYF
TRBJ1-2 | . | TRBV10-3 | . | TGTGCCATCAGTGCGCGGGACTTACCCTATGGCTACACCTTC | CAISARDLPYGYTF
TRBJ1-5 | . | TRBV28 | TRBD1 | TGTGCCAGCAGCAGGACAGGGAGGAGCAATCAGCCCCAGCATTTT | CASSRTGRSNQPQHF
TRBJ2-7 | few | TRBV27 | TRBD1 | TGTGCCAGCTCGACAGGGGGAGGCCGCGCCCGCTACGAGCAGTACTTC | CASSTGGGRARYEQYF
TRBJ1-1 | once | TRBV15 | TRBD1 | TGTGCCACCAGCATTGACAGGGGGCACGGCACTGAAGCTTTCTTT | CATSIDRGHGTEAFF
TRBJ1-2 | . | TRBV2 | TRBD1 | TGTGCCAGCAGTGGGACAGGAGCTAACTATGGCTACACCTTC | CASSGTGANYGYTF
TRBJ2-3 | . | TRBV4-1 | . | TGCGCCAGCAGCGGGAGCGGCAGCACAGATACGCAGTATTTT | CASSGSGSTDTQYF
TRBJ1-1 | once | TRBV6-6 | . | TGTGCCAGCAGCCGCGACACTGAAGCTTTCTTT | CASSRDTEAFF
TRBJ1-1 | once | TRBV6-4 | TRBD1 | TGTGCCAGCAGCGAGACAGGGACGAACACTGAAGCTTTCTTT | CASSETGTNTEAFF
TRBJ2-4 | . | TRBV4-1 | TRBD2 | TGCGCCAGCAGCCAAGTTGTTACTAGCGGGAGTCGAAGTCCGAAAAACATTCAGTACTTC | CASSQVVTSGSRSPKNIQYF
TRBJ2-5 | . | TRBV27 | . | TGTGCCAGCAGTTTACAGGGGCGCAGTAAGGAGACCCAGTACTTC | CASSLQGRSKETQYF
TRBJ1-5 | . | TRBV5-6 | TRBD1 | TGTGCCAGCAGCCCCGGGACAGGGGAAAATCAGCCCCAGCATTTT | CASSPGTGENQPQHF
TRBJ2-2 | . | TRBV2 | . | TGTGCCAGCAGCGAGACGGGGGCCGGGGAGCTGTTTTTT | CASSETGAGELFF
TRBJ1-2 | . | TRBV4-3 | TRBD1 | TGCGCCAGCAGCCAAGTATCTCCGGGACAGGGCTATGGCTACACCTTC | CASSQVSPGQGYGYTF
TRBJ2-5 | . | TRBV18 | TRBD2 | TGTGCCAGCTCACCACCTGGGCTAGCGGGGGAGACCCAGTACTTC | CASSPPGLAGETQYF
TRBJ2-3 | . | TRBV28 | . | TGTGCCAGCAGTTCCTTAGGACTCGCGGGAAGGACAGATACGCAGTATTTT | CASSSLGLAGRTDTQYF
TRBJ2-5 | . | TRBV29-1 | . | TGCAGCGTTGCCAGGGGCCCCCAAGAGACCCAGTACTTC | CSVARGPQETQYF
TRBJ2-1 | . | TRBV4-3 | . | TGCGCCAGCAGCCAAGTCCTTGCGACTAAGGATGAGCAGTTCTTC | CASSQVLATKDEQFF
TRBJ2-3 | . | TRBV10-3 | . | TGTGCCATCAGTGATACAGGGCTTAGTAGCAATACGCAGTATTTT | CAISDTGLSSNTQYF
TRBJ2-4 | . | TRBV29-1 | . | TGCAGCGTTGCAGGGGAGAACATTCAGTACTTC | CSVAGENIQYF
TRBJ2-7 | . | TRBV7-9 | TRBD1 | TGTGCCAGCAGCTCCCACGCCCGGACAGGGTACTACGAGCAGTACTTC | CASSSHARTGYYEQYF
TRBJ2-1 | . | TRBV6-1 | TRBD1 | TGTGCCAGCGGTGACAGGGGGCGGACCATGAACTACAATGAGCAGTTCTTC | CASGDRGRTMNYNEQFF
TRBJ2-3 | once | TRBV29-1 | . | TGCAGCGTGCAGGGTTCGACAGATACGCAGTATTTT | CSVQGSTDTQYF
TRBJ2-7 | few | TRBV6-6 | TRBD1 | TGTGCCAGCAGCTCCCGGACAGGCTACGAGCAGTACTTC | CASSSRTGYEQYF
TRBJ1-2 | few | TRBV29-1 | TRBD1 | TGCAGCGCCCCAGGACAGGGGCCCGGCTACACCTTC | CSAPGQGPGYTF
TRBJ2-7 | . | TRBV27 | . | TGTGCCAGCAAGGTCCTCGGGGAGAGCGAGCAGTACTTC | CASKVLGESEQYF
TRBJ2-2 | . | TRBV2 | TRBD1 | TGTGCCAGCAGGGACAGGGGGAACACCGGGGAGCTGTTTTTT | CASRDRGNTGELFF
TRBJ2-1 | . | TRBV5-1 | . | TGCGCCAGCAGCCCAACGGCGGGAACGTACAATGAGCAGTTCTTC | CASSPTAGTYNEQFF
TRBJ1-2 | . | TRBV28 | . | TGTGCCAGCAGTTTGGCCCCACAGGGTCGAGGCTACACCTTC | CASSLAPQGRGYTF
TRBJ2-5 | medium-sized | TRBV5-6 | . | TGTGCCAGCAGCTTAGTAGGGGATTGGTACCAAGAGACCCAGTACTTC | CASSLVGDWYQETQYF
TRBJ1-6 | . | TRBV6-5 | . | TGTGCCAGCAGCCGGACCGGGACACCCCTCCACTTT | CASSRTGTPLHF
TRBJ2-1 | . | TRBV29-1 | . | . | CSSSVAVTYNEQFF
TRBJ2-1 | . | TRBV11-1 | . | TGTGCCAGCAGCCCAGGTCCCAGCTCCTACAATGAGCAGTTCTTC | CASSPGPSSYNEQFF
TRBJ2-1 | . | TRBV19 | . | TGTGCCAGTAGTATAGATCGAGGTGAGCAGTTCTTC | CASSIDRGEQFF
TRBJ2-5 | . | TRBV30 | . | TGTGCCTACACAGGACAGACACAAGAGACCCAGTACTTC | CAYTGQTQETQYF
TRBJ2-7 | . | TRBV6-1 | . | TGTGCCAGCAGTGTTCGGGGGGCGTACGAGCAGTACTTC | CASSVRGAYEQYF
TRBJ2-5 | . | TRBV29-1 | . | TGCAGCGGAGAGCGGGCCCAAGAGACCCAGTACTTC | CSGERAQETQYF
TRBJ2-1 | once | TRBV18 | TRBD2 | TGTGCCAGCTCCATCTCCCGGGGGGATGAGCAGTTCTTC | CASSISRGDEQFF
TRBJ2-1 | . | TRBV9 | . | TGTGCCAGCAGCGTTGGGGCAGGGGATTACAATGAGCAGTTCTTC | CASSVGAGDYNEQFF
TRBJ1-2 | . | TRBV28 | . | TGTGCCAGCAACGCGCGACCCCGGGAAGGCTACACCTTC | CASNARPREGYTF
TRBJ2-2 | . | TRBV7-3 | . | TGTGCCAGCATGAGGGAGGCTCAGAACACCGGGGAGCTGTTTTTT | CASMREAQNTGELFF